Listed here are 23 T cell receptor beta chains from one sample, sequenced in a study of CD4 T cells in relation to SARS-CoV-2 and coronaviruses. This table comes from immunoSEQ multiplex PCR, and its TCRdb copy is limited to in-frame clones, with some not included. The repertoire holds 25,000 to 35,000 clones, with about two thirds as singletons. No antigen is known for these receptors. Unexposed donor CD4+ T cells date from about 2011-2018, before the COVID-19 pandemic. Isolation of CD4+ T cells took place after less than 11 days in culture. The sequenced sample was CD4+ T cells from PBMCs, cultured in vitro. Receptor source: a human donor in good health.

V gene TRBV5-8 combines with J gene TRBJ2-7; 7 bases align to TRBD2. CDR1 and CDR2 (germline): SGHTS, YDEGEE. The CDR3 covers 14 residues. J was trimmed by 7 bases and V by 0 bases; bases with no gene match: 7. CDR3: CASSLDLGGSEQYF. The CDR3 bases are TGTGCCAGCAGCTTGGACTTGGGAGGGTCTGAGCAGTACTTC.

This sequence joins TRBV6-2 or TRBV6-3 and TRBJ1-1, with D possibly matching TRBD1 (6 bases). The CDR3 consists of 16 residues. V lost 7 bases and J lost 2, with 20 bases in between. The V gene's germline CDR1 is MNHEY and CDR2 SVGEGT. The CDR3 here is CASTPKGWGHNTEAFF. The CDR3 DNA follows: TGTGCCAGCACCCCCAAGGGATGGGGACACAACACTGAAGCTTTCTTT.

The sample holds a few counts of this clone. The chain uses TRBV19 and TRBJ1-5; TRBD1 agrees at 9 bases. CDR3 length equals 17 residues. The trim removed 3 bases at V and 2 bases at J, leaving 8 bases unmatched. CDR1 LNHDA and CDR2 SQIVND come from the germline V gene (reference sequence). CDR3 nucleotide sequence: TGTGCCAGTAGTATCCCGGCGTGGACAGGGGGCAATCAGCCCCAGCATTTT. This gives the protein CASSIPAWTGGNQPQHF.

The chain employs TRBV18 and TRBJ2-7; 7 bases are a match to TRBD2. CDR3 length: 15 amino acids. Germline V gene sequence: CDR1 KGHSH, CDR2 LQKENI. V shed 2 bases, J shed 5 bases, and the junction held 9 bases outside the gene matches. In DNA, the CDR3 is TGTGCCAGCTCACCAAGTGGGCGGGGGTCCCACGAGCAGTACTTC. Its protein product is CASSPSGRGSHEQYF.

In this sample, this clone turned up once. The chain is built from TRBV11-2 and TRBJ2-2; unclear D gene. This CDR3 spans 17 amino acids. Trimming removed 5 bases at V and 4 bases at J, with 20 bases between. Looked up from germline, CDR1 is SGHAT and CDR2 is FQNNGV. This CDR3 is CASSPRARTSSTGELFF. DNA of the CDR3: TGTGCCAGCAGCCCACGCGCCCGGACCTCGAGCACCGGGGAGCTGTTTTTT. The full variable domain, completed using reference TRBV11-2 and TRBJ2-2, is EAGVAQSPRYKIIEKRQSVAFWCNPISGHATLYWYQQILGQGPKLLIQFQNNGVVDDSQLPKDRFSAERLKGVDSTLKIQPAKLEDSAVYLCASSPRARTSSTGELFFGEGSRLTVL.

To note about this clone: One junction end disagrees with the germline gene, perhaps due to a read error. The CDR3 coding sequence is TGCAGCGTTGGCAAAGGGAGGCATGAGCAGCTCTTC. It yields the protein CSVGKGRHEQLF. This chain uses TRBV29-1 with TRBJ2-1, with a tentative D call TRBD2 (6 bases). CDR3 size: 12 residues. Germline V CDR1 and CDR2: SQVTM, ANQGSEA.

V is TRBV5-1 and J is TRBJ2-5; D is perhaps TRBD2 (5 bases). This CDR3 spans 15 amino acids. V was clipped by 0 bases and J by 3 bases, with 12 bases between them. Germline-derived CDR1 and CDR2 are SGHRS and YFSETQ. CDR3 region: CASSLEGGWEETQYF. The CDR3 coding sequence is TGCGCCAGCAGCTTGGAGGGCGGGTGGGAAGAGACCCAGTACTTC.

The chain uses TRBV3-1 (or the pseudogene TRBV3-2) and TRBJ1-2; D is possibly TRBD1 (5 bases). V gave up 6 bases and J gave up 5 bases, with 10 bases separating them. The CDR3 loop spans 12 amino acids. Germline assignment: CDR1 LGHDT and CDR2 YNNKEL (reference sequence). The CDR3 region has the DNA TGTGCCAGCAGAATGGGGGGTTATGGCTACACCTTC. This encodes CASRMGGYGYTF.

The chain combines TRBV10-1 with TRBJ2-7; the match to TRBD2 covers 8 bases. Unmatched junction bases numbered 10, after V lost 4 bases and J lost 2 bases. The CDR3 spans 16 residues. The germline V gene encodes CDR1 WNHNN and CDR2 SYGVQD (reference sequence). The CDR3 DNA follows: TGCGCCAGCAGTGGGACGAGCGGGGGTACCCCCTACGAGCAGTACTTC. This gives the protein CASSGTSGGTPYEQYF.

This clone was picked up one time. The chain joins TRBV3-1 (or the pseudogene TRBV3-2) to TRBJ2-1, with 11 bases identical to TRBD1. This CDR3 is 16 amino acids long. The V and J ends lost 4 bases and 8 bases, in that order; junction bases with no gene match: 10. Per germline, CDR1 LGHDT and CDR2 YNNKEL (reference sequence). CDR3 loop: CASSPSGTGQGDEQFF. The CDR3 DNA sequence: TGTGCCAGCAGCCCAAGCGGTACGGGACAGGGGGATGAGCAGTTCTTC.

V is TRBV6-2 or TRBV6-3 and J is TRBJ2-3; maybe TRBD2 (6 bases). Trimming pared 1 base from V and 0 bases from J, leaving 14 bases between. Germline CDR1 reads MNHEY; CDR2 reads SVGEGT. This CDR3 contains 17 residues. The chain's CDR3 is CASSYWSRDWSTDTQYF. CDR3 sequence (DNA): TGTGCCAGCAGTTACTGGTCCCGGGACTGGAGCACAGATACGCAGTATTTT.

This sequence joins TRBV7-9 and TRBJ2-3, with TRBD2 identical over 7 bases. The CDR3 is 16 residues long. Trimming at V came to 0 bases and at J to 1 base, leaving 4 bases not matched to a gene. From germline, CDR1 is SEHNR and CDR2 FQNEAQ (reference sequence). CDR3 in amino acids: CASSLAGGSGTDTQYF. The CDR3 DNA follows: TGTGCCAGCAGCTTAGCGGGCGGGAGCGGCACAGATACGCAGTATTTT.

This clone was seen only a few times. This chain connects TRBV19 to TRBJ1-5, with a tentative D call TRBD1 (6 bases). V lost 9 bases and J 0 bases, leaving 15 bases between the germline ends. The CDR3 has 15 amino acids. Germline values: CDR1 LNHDA, CDR2 SQIVND (reference sequence). CDR3 bases: TGTGCCAGGAGGGGGGACGGGAATAGCAATCAGCCCCAGCATTTT. Its protein is CARRGDGNSNQPQHF.

This rearrangement joins TRBV5-1 to TRBJ1-2; tentative D call: TRBD1 (6 bases). CDR1 SGHRS and CDR2 YFSETQ come from the germline V gene. Trimming shortened V by 4 bases and J by 4 bases, and 14 bases separated the two germline ends. This CDR3 is built from 14 residues. The CDR3 sequence: CASSMGARGYGYTF. In DNA form, the CDR3 reads TGCGCCAGCAGCATGGGGGCCCGGGGCTATGGCTACACCTTC.

This clone turned up a few times. The chain combines TRBV20-1 with TRBJ2-7, with D tentatively TRBD2 (5 bases). The CDR3 sequence is 11 residues long. Per the germline V gene, CDR1 is DFQATT and CDR2 is SNEGSKA (reference sequence). V lost 7 bases to trimming and J lost 2 bases, with 9 bases between them. The CDR3 DNA reads TGCAGTGGCTCGGGGACCTACGAGCAGTACTTC. It codes for CSGSGTYEQYF.

This chain uses TRBV5-6 with TRBJ1-2, with 7 bases identical to TRBD1. After removal of 2 bases from V and 5 bases from J, the junction contained 9 bases not matched to a gene. This CDR3 is built from 15 residues. Germline values: CDR1 SGHDT, CDR2 YYEEEE. The CDR3 nucleotides read TGTGCCAGCAGCTTATACGGGACAGCTTCTTATGGCTACACCTTC. Translated, it gives CASSLYGTASYGYTF.

This chain connects TRBV6-5 to TRBJ2-3; D might be TRBD1 or TRBD2, each matching 5 bases. Germline V CDR1 and CDR2: MNHEY, SVGAGI. Trimming removed 3 bases from V and 4 bases from J, with 14 bases in between. CDR3 length: 15 amino acids. This CDR3 reads CASSYRGRVADTQYF. In nucleotides, the CDR3 is TGTGCCAGCAGTTATCGGGGCAGGGTTGCAGATACGCAGTATTTT.

The J gene is TRBJ1-4, the V gene TRBV6-5, with D perhaps matching TRBD1 (6 bases). The CDR3 loop spans 14 amino acids. Germline CDR1 reads MNHEY; CDR2 reads SVGAGI. Trimming pared 6 bases from V and 8 bases from J, leaving 16 bases between. The CDR3 DNA reads TGTGCCAGCAGACCCGGGACACAGCGCGAAAAACTGTTTTTT. Its protein is CASRPGTQREKLFF.

The V and J genes are TRBV18 and TRBJ2-5; D call uncertain. The CDR3 covers 12 residues. Germline V gene sequence: CDR1 KGHSH, CDR2 LQKENI. Trimming took 4 bases from V and 2 from J, leaving 5 bases between them. CDR3 DNA: TGTGCCAGCTCACGGCTACAAGAGACCCAGTACTTC. This translates into CASSRLQETQYF.

This chain uses TRBV10-3 with TRBJ1-3, with D perhaps matching TRBD1 (5 bases). The germline V gene encodes CDR1 ENHRY and CDR2 SYGVKD. This CDR3 contains 13 residues. Trimming cost V 9 bases and J 4 bases, with 13 bases left between them. The CDR3 DNA is TGTGCCATAAGGGGACTCTGGGGAAACACCATATATTTT. Residues: CAIRGLWGNTIYF.

The V gene is TRBV5-4, the J gene TRBJ2-7; the D is unclear. The CDR3 covers 11 residues. Germline CDR1 reads SGHNT; CDR2 reads YYREEE (reference sequence). Trimming took off 3 bases at V and 3 bases at J, with 4 bases between the two ends. CDR3 sequence reads: CASSSSYEQYF. The DNA of the CDR3 is TGTGCCAGCAGCTCTAGCTACGAGCAGTACTTC.

The rearrangement uses TRBV29-1 and TRBJ1-1; D is possibly TRBD1 (6 bases). Germline CDR1 reads SQVTM; CDR2 reads ANQGSEA. Between the trimmed V and J ends, which lost 5 bases and 4 bases, there was a span of 11 bases. CDR3 length equals 12 residues. DNA of the CDR3: TGCAGCGTTCAGGGGTTTAGCACTGAAGCTTTCTTT. Protein product: CSVQGFSTEAFF.

This rearrangement joins TRBV6-2 or TRBV6-3 to TRBJ2-1, with TRBD2 matching over 9 bases. The ends lost 6 bases at V and 5 bases at J; junction bases unmatched: 8. The germline V gene encodes CDR1 MNHEY and CDR2 SVGEGT. The CDR3 has 15 amino acids. CDR3 bases: TGTGCCAGCAGCCGAGCGGGGGGCCAGAACAATGAGCAGTTCTTC. Translated, it gives CASSRAGGQNNEQFF.